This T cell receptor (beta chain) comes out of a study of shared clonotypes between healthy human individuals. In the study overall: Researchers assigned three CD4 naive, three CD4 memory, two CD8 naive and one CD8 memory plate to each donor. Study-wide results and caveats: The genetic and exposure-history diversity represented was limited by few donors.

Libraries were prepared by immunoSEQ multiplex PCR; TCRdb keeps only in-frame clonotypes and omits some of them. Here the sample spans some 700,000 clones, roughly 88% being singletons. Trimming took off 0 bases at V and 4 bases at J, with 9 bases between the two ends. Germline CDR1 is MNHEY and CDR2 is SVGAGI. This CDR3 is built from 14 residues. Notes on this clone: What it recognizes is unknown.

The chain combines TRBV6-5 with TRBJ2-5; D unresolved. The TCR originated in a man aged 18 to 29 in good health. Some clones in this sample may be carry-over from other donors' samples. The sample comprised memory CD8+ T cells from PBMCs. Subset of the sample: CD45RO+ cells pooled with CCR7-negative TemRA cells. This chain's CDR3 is CASSYSRSPETQYF. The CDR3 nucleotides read TGTGCCAGCAGTTACTCGCGGTCCCCAGAGACCCAGTACTTC.